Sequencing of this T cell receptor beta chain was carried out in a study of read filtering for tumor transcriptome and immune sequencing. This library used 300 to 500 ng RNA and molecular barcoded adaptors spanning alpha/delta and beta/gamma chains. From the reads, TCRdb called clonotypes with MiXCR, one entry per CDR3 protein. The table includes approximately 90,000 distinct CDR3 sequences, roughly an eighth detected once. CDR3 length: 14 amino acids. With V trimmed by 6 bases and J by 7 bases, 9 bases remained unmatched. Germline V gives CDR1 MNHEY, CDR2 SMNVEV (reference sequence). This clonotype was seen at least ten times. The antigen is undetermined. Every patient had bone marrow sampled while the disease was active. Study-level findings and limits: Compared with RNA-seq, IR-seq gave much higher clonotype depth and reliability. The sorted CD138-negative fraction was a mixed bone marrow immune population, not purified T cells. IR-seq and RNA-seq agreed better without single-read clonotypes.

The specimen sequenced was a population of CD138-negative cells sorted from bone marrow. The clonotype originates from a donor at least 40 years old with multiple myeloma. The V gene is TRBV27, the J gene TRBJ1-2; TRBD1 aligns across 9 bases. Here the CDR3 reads CASRPTGGFGGYTF. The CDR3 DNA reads TGTGCCAGCAGGCCGACAGGGGGGTTTGGTGGCTACACCTTC.